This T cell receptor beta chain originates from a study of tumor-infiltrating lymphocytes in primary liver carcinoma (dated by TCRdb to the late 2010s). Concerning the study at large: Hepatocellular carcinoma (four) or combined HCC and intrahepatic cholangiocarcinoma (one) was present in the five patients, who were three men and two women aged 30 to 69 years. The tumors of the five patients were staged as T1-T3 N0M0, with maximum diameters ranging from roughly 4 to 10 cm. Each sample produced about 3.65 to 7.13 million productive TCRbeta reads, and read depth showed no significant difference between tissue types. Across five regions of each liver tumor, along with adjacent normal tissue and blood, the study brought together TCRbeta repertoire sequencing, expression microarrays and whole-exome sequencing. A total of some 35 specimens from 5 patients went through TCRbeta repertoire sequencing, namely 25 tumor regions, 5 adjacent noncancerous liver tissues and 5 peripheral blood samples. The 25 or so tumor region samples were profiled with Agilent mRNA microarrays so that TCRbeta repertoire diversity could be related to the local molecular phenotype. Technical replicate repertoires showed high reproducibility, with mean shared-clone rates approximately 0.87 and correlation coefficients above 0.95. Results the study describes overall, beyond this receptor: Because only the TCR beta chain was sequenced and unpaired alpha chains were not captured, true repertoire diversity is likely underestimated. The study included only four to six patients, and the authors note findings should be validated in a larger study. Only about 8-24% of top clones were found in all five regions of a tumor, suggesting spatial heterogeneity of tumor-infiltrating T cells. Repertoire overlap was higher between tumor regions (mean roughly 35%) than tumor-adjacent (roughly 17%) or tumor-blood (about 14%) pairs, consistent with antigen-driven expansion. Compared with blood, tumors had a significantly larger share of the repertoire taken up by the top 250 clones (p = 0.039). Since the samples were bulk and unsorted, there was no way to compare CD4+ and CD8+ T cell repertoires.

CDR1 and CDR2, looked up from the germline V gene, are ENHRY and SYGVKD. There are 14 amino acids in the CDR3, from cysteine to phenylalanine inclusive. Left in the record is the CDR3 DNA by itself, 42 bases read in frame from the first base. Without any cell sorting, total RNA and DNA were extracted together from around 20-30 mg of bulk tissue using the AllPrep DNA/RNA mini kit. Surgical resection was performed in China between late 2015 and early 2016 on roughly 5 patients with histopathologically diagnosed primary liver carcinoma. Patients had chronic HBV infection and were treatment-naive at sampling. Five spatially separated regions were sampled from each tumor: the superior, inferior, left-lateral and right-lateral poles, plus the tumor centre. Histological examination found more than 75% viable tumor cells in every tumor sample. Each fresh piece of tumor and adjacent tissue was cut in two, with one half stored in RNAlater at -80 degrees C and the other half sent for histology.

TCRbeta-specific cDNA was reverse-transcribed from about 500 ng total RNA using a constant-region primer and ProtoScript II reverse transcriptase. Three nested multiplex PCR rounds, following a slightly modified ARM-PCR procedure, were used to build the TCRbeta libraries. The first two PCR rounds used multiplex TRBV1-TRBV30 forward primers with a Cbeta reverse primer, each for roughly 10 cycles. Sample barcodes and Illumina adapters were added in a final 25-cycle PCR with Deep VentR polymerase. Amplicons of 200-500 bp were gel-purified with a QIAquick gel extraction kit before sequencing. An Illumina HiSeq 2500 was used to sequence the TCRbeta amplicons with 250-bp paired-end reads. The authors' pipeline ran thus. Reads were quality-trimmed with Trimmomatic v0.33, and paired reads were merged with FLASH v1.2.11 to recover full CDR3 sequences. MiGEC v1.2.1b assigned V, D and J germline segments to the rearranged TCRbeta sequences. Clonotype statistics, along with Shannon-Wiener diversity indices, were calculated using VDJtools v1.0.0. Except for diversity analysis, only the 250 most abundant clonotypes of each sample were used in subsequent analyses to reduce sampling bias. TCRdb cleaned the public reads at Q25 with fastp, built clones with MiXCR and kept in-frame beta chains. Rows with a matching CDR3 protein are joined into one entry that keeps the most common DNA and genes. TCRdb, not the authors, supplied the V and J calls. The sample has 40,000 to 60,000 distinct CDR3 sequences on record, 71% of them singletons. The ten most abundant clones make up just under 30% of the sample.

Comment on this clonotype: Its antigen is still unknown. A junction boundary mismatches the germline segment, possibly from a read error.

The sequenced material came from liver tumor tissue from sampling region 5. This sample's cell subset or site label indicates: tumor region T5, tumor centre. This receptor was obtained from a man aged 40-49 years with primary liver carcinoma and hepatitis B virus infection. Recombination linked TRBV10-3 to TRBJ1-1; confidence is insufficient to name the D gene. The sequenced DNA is TGTGCCATCAGTGAGACGACCCTGAACACTGGAGCTCTCTTT. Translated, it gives CAISETTLNTGALF.